By share, the clone carrying this TCR beta chain counts as medium-sized. Its target is unknown. The size of this beta chain means little, since it is a stray read in a library made for alpha chains. This entry belongs to a study of HIV-infected patients and healthy controls. About the study: In about 85% of the 16 patients, CD4 counts climbed slightly after three months but remained subnormal. The CD4:CD8 ratio increased slightly in early therapy, but CD8 counts showed no consistent change.

Reverse transcription used roughly 450 ng RNA and constant-region primers for alpha and beta. Using multiplexing indices, alpha and beta chain libraries were generated apart by chain-specific third strand synthesis. After a brief PCR adding P5, P7 and a second index, about 22 amplification cycles followed. TCRdb reprocessed the 5' RACE reads with MiXCR, giving one entry per CDR3 protein. The sample consists of 8,000 to 8,500 distinct CDR3 sequences, approximately 6.3% of them appearing once. Overall study results and limits: Significantly higher mean Gini indices appeared in HIV-infected repertoires, possibly reflecting oligoclonality.

V was clipped by 4 bases and J by 2 bases, with 10 bases between them. Germline loops: CDR1 MRHNA, CDR2 SNTAGT. This CDR3 is built from 14 residues. Follow-up blood was drawn about 14 weeks, roughly three months, after antiretroviral therapy began. Whole blood was used without fractionation, so all unsorted peripheral T cells were included. This sequence was found in an adult with HIV infection. Sequenced material: blood, taken during antiretroviral therapy. V is TRBV6-4 and J is TRBJ2-3; D call uncertain. The CDR3 DNA is TGTGCCAGCAGTGCGGCCCCTGTCACAGATACGCAGTATTTT. As protein: CASSAAPVTDTQYF.